This passage covers 19 T cell receptor beta chains from one sample sequenced in a study of cytomegalovirus exposure and HLA in healthy donors. This table comes from immunoSEQ multiplex PCR, and its TCRdb copy is limited to in-frame clones, with some not included. The table records approximately 65,000 clones, 80% to 95% of them present only once. Sequencing used PBMCs. The receptors were gathered from a man in his late teens or twenties in good health and CMV-seropositive.

V usage is TRBV27 and J usage is TRBJ2-2; TRBD2 agrees at 10 bases. The CDR3 is 15 residues long. CDR1 is MNHEY, CDR2 SMNVEV, per germline (reference sequence). Trimming at V came to 6 bases and at J to 1 base, leaving 2 bases not matched to a gene. This chain's CDR3 is CASRLAGMNTGELFF. The DNA of the CDR3 is TGTGCCAGCAGACTAGCGGGAATGAACACCGGGGAGCTGTTTTTT.

The chain recombines TRBV6-5 with TRBJ2-1; D is possibly TRBD2 (6 bases). With 5 bases removed from V and 0 bases from J, the gap between germline ends came to 11 bases. The CDR3 is 15 amino acids. The V gene's germline CDR1 is MNHEY and CDR2 SVGAGI. The CDR3 sequence: CASSLATSSYNEQFF. The CDR3 bases are TGTGCCAGCAGTCTAGCGACGAGCTCCTACAATGAGCAGTTCTTC.

CDR3 region: CASSSRGPRETQYF. The CDR3 DNA is TGCGCCAGCAGCTCCAGGGGGCCGCGAGAGACCCAGTACTTC. The chain combines TRBV5-1 with TRBJ2-5; TRBD1 matches at 8 bases. J lost 4 bases, V lost 3 bases, and 5 bases had no gene match. The CDR3 covers 14 residues. Germline V gene sequence: CDR1 SGHRS, CDR2 YFSETQ. Filled out from reference TRBV5-1 and TRBJ2-5, the complete variable domain reads KAGVTQTPRYLIKTRGQQVTLSCSPISGHRSVSWYQQTPGQGLQFLFEYFSETQRNKGNFPGRFSGRQFSNSRSEMNVSTLELGDSALYLCASSSRGPRETQYFGPGTRLLVL.

This chain connects TRBV11-3 to TRBJ2-7, with TRBD2 identical over 8 bases. This CDR3 has 13 residues. V shed 5 bases, J shed 7 bases, and the junction held 7 bases outside the gene matches. Germline V lookup: CDR1 SGHNT, CDR2 YENEEA. CDR3 sequence reads: CASSRDLAGEQYF. The CDR3 DNA reads TGTGCCAGCAGCCGCGATTTAGCGGGGGAGCAGTACTTC.

In this sample, this clone turned up once. The J gene is TRBJ2-1, the V gene TRBV6-5; tentatively, D is TRBD1 (6 bases). Trimming shortened V by 9 bases and J by 10 bases, and 22 bases separated the two germline ends. The V gene's germline CDR1 is MNHEY and CDR2 SVGAGI. The CDR3 length is 14 residues. The CDR3 here is CASTRGGYSVEQFF. CDR3 nucleotides: TGTGCCAGTACGAGAGGGGGTTATTCGGTCGAGCAGTTCTTC.

This chain links TRBV5-5 with TRBJ1-5, with 10 bases identical to TRBD1. Unmatched junction bases numbered 6, after V lost 5 bases and J lost 7 bases. Germline assignment: CDR1 SGHKS and CDR2 YYEKEE (reference sequence). The CDR3 is made up of 14 amino acids. CDR3 sequence: CASSPGTGDQPQHF. CDR3 coding DNA: TGTGCCAGCAGTCCCGGGACAGGGGACCAGCCCCAGCATTTT.

The rearrangement joins TRBV28 to TRBJ2-7; TRBD1 aligns across 10 bases. V dropped 5 bases and J dropped 2; count of bases not matched to a gene: 15. Germline CDR1 reads MDHEN; CDR2 reads SYDVKM. This CDR3 contains 18 residues. The CDR3 is CASSRSKTGTGVAYEQYF. CDR3 nucleotides: TGTGCCAGCAGTCGCAGTAAGACCGGGACAGGGGTAGCCTACGAGCAGTACTTC.

The rearrangement joins TRBV7-3 to TRBJ1-1, with unresolved D. Trimming shortened V by 5 bases and J by 4 bases, and 14 bases separated the two germline ends. This CDR3 is 14 amino acids long. Germline V gene data show CDR1 as SGHTA and CDR2 as FQGTGA. CDR3: CASSVGPEGTEAFF. CDR3 coding DNA: TGTGCCAGCAGCGTCGGACCAGAGGGCACTGAAGCTTTCTTT.

The genes are TRBV15 and TRBJ2-1; TRBD2 is a possible D gene (6 bases). The germline V gene encodes CDR1 LNHNV and CDR2 YYDKDF (reference sequence). The CDR3 extends over 15 amino acids. V shed 2 bases and J shed 7 bases, with 15 bases lying between them. The chain's CDR3 is CATSRSRGLMNEQFF. In nucleotides, the CDR3 is TGTGCCACCAGCAGAAGTCGGGGACTGATGAATGAGCAGTTCTTC.

V gene TRBV6-1 combines with J gene TRBJ1-2; 10 bases are shared with TRBD1. Per germline, CDR1 MNHNS and CDR2 SASEGT. Losses at the gene ends were 2 bases for V and 3 bases for J; bases not matched to a gene: 6. The CDR3 is 16 amino acids. CDR3 bases: TGTGCCAGCAGTGAAATACCGGGACAGGGGTACTATGGCTACACCTTC. Translation gives CASSEIPGQGYYGYTF.

The chain is built from TRBV5-1 and TRBJ2-7; 7 positions agree with TRBD2. This CDR3 spans 12 amino acids. Germline V CDR1 and CDR2: SGHRS, YFSETQ. V gave up 3 bases and J gave up 3 bases; unmatched junction bases: 0. The CDR3: CASSWDYYEQYF. The CDR3 DNA sequence: TGCGCCAGCAGCTGGGACTACTACGAGCAGTACTTC.

This clone appeared a single time. The rearrangement links TRBV11-2 to TRBJ2-1; 14 bases line up with TRBD2. Germline CDR1 reads SGHAT; CDR2 reads FQNNGV. The CDR3 is 16 amino acids. V lost 3 bases and J lost 7; bases outside the gene matches: 5. The CDR3: CASSLTSGRAGNEQFF. CDR3 nucleotide sequence: TGTGCCAGCAGCTTGACTAGCGGGAGGGCCGGGAATGAGCAGTTCTTC.

The chain joins TRBV19 to TRBJ2-1; D may be TRBD2 (5 bases). This CDR3 has 12 amino acids. From germline, CDR1 is LNHDA and CDR2 SQIVND (reference sequence). V lost 7 bases and J lost 7, with 11 bases in between. CDR3 DNA sequence: TGTGCCAGTATGGGAGAGACAAATGAGCAGTTCTTC. Protein: CASMGETNEQFF. Drawing the rest from reference TRBV19 and TRBJ2-1, the complete variable domain is DGGITQSPKYLFRKEGQNVTLSCEQNLNHDAMYWYRQDPGQGLRLIYYSQIVNDFQKGDIAEGYSVSREKKESFPLTVTSAQKNPTAFYLCASMGETNEQFFGPGTRLTVL.

Worth noting for this clone: A read error may account for a junction end that differs from germline. The chain has TRBV7-7 and TRBJ2-1; 13 nucleotides agree with TRBD2. This CDR3 has 17 residues. Germline-derived CDR1 and CDR2 are SSHAT and FNYEAQ (reference sequence). The CDR3 DNA sequence: TGTGCTAGCAGCTCGGAGATCCCCGGGACTAGCGGGGATGAGCAGTTCTTC. Translated, it gives CASSSEIPGTSGDEQFF.

V is TRBV30 and J is TRBJ2-1, with TRBD2 matching over 7 bases. The CDR3 runs 14 residues. V dropped 0 bases and J dropped 9; count of bases not matched to a gene: 8. Germline CDR1 and CDR2: GTSNPN and SVGIG (reference sequence). CDR3: CAWSVGGSSGEQFF. The CDR3 bases are TGTGCCTGGAGTGTCGGCGGGAGTTCTGGTGAGCAGTTCTTC.

Concerning this clone: Other DNA sequences in the sample encode the same CDR3. J is TRBJ2-7 and V is TRBV9, with D tentatively TRBD1 (5 bases). The CDR3 runs to 14 residues. From germline, CDR1 is SGDLS and CDR2 YYNGEE. V was pared by 0 bases and J by 0 bases, with 7 bases between. Here the CDR3 DNA reads TGTGCCAGCAGCGTAGGACAGAGCTCCTACGAGCAGTACTTC. Its translation is CASSVGQSSYEQYF.

This clone has a handful of counts. The rearrangement links TRBV9 to TRBJ2-7; TRBD2 might be the D (5 bases). The CDR3 has 14 amino acids. Germline V gene lookup returns CDR1 SGDLS and CDR2 YYNGEE. V was pared by 4 bases and J by 5 bases, with 16 bases between. In nucleotides, the CDR3 is TGTGCCAGCAGCTTGGGCGACGGAGGCGACGAGCAGTACTTC. It yields the protein CASSLGDGGDEQYF.

This chain links TRBV9 with TRBJ1-5; a possible D gene is TRBD1 (6 bases). Trimming took 4 bases from V and 3 from J, leaving 14 bases between them. Germline V gene sequence: CDR1 SGDLS, CDR2 YYNGEE. The length of the CDR3 is 15 residues. CDR3 region: CASSLQGFVNQPQHF. CDR3 coding DNA: TGTGCCAGCAGCTTACAGGGTTTCGTCAATCAGCCCCAGCATTTT.

The V and J genes are TRBV5-4 and TRBJ1-4; possible D gene TRBD1, 6 bases. Germline CDR1 reads SGHNT; CDR2 reads YYREEE (reference sequence). V dropped 5 bases and J dropped 4 bases, with 12 bases sitting between them. This CDR3 spans 14 amino acids. The CDR3 is CASRLDRGNEKLFF. The CDR3 DNA reads as TGTGCCAGCAGGCTGGACAGAGGTAATGAAAAACTGTTTTTT.